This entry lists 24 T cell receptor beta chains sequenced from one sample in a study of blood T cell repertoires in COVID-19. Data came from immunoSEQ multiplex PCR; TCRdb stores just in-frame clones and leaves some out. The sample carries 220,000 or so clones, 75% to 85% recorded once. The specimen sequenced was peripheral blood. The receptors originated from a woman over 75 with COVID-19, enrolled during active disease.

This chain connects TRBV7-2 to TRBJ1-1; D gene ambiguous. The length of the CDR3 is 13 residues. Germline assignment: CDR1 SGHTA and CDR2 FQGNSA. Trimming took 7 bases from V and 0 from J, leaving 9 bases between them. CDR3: CASKSGLNTEAFF. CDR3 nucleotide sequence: TGTGCCAGCAAGTCCGGGTTGAACACTGAAGCTTTCTTT. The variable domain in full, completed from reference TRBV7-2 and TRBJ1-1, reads GAGVSQSPSNKVTEKGKDVELRCDPISGHTALYWYRQSLGQGLEFLIYFQGNSAPDKSGLPSDRFSAERTGGSVSTLTIQRTQQEDSAVYLCASKSGLNTEAFFGQGTRLTVV.

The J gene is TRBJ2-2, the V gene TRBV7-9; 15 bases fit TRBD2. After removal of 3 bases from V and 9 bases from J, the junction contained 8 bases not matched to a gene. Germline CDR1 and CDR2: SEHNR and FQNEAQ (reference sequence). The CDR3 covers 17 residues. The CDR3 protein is CASSLPGLAGGFRELFF. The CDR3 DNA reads TGTGCCAGCAGCTTGCCCGGACTAGCGGGGGGGTTTCGGGAGCTGTTTTTT.

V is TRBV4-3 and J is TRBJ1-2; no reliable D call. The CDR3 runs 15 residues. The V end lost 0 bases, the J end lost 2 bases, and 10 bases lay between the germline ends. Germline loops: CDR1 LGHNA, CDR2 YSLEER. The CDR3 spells CASSQDLRANYGYTF. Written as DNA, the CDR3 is TGCGCCAGCAGCCAAGATTTGAGGGCCAACTATGGCTACACCTTC.

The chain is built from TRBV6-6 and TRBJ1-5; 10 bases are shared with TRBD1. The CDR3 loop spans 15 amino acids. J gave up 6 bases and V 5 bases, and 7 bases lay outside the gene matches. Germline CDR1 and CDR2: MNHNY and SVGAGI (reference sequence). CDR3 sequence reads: CASSGQGGISQPQHF. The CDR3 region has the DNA TGTGCCAGCAGTGGACAGGGGGGTATTAGTCAGCCCCAGCATTTT.

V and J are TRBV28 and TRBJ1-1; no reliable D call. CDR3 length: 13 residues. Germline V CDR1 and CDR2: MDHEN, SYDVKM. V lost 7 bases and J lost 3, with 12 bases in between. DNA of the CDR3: TGTGCCAGCATCCTTACAATGGACACTGAAGCTTTCTTT. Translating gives CASILTMDTEAFF.

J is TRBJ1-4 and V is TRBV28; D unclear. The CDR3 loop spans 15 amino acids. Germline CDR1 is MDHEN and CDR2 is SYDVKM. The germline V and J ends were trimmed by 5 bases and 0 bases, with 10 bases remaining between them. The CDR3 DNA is TGTGCCAGCAGTCAGCACAGTGCAACTAATGAAAAACTGTTTTTT. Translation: CASSQHSATNEKLFF.

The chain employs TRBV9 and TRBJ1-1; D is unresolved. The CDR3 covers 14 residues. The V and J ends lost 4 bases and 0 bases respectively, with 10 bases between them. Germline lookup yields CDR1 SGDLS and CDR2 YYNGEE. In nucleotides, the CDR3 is TGTGCCAGCAGCCCCATACACATGAACACTGAAGCTTTCTTT. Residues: CASSPIHMNTEAFF.

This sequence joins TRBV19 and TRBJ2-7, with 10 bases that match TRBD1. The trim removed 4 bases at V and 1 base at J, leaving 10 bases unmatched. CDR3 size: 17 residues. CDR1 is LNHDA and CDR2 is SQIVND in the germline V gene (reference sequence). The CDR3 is CASSTTPRDRGSYEQYF. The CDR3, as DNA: TGTGCCAGTAGTACGACGCCCCGGGACAGGGGATCCTACGAGCAGTACTTC.

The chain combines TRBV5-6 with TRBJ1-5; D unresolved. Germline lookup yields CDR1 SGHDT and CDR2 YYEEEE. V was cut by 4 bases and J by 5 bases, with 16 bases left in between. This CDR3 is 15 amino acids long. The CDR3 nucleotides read TGTGCCAGCAGCCCAGGACCGGAGGAGTATCAGCCCCAGCATTTT. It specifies CASSPGPEEYQPQHF.

The CDR3, as DNA: TGTGCCAGCATAGAGGGTTGGACCGGGGAGCTGTTTTTT. Protein product: CASIEGWTGELFF. V usage is TRBV6-5 and J usage is TRBJ2-2; the D gene is possibly TRBD2 (5 bases). The CDR3 is 13 residues long. V dropped 7 bases and J dropped 5 bases, with 11 bases sitting between them. Germline V CDR1 and CDR2: MNHEY, SVGAGI.

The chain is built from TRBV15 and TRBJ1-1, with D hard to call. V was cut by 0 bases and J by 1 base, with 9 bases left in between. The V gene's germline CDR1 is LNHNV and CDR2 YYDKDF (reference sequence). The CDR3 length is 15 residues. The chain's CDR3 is CATSRDHRQNTEAFF. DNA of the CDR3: TGTGCCACCAGCAGAGACCACCGACAGAACACTGAAGCTTTCTTT.

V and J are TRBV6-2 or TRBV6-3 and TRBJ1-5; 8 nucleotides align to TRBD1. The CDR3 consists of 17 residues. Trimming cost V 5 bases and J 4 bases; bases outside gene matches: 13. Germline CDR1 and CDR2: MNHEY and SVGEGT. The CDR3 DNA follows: TGTGCCAGCAGTCCGTGGGTGGGGACAGGTAAAAATCAGCCCCAGCATTTT. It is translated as CASSPWVGTGKNQPQHF.

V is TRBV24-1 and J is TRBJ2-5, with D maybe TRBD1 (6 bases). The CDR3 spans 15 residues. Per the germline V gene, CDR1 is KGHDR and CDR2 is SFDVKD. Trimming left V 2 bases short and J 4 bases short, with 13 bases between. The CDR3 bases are TGTGCCACCAGTGATTCGCAGGGGCTGGGAGAGACCCAGTACTTC. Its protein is CATSDSQGLGETQYF.

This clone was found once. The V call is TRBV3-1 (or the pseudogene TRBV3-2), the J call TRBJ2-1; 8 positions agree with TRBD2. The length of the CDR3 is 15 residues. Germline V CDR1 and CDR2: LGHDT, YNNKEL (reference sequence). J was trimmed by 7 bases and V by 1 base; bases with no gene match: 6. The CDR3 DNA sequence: TGTGCCAGCAGCCAAGGGGGCGGGGGGAAGAATGAGCAGTTCTTC. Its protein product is CASSQGGGGKNEQFF.

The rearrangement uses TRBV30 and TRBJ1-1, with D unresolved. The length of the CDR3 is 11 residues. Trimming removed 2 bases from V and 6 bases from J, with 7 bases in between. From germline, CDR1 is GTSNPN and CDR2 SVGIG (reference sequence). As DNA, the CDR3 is TGTGCCTGGAGTCCCTATTCTGAAGCTTTCTTT. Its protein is CAWSPYSEAFF.

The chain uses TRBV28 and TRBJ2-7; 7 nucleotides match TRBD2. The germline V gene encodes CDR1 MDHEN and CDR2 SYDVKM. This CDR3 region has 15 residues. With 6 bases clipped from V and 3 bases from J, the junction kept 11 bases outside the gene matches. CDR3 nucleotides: TGTGCCAGCAGCCCCCCACTAGCGTACGGCTACGAGCAGTACTTC. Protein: CASSPPLAYGYEQYF.

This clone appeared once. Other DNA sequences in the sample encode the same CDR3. CDR3 residues: CASSQDQKTQYF. As DNA, the CDR3 is TGTGCCAGCAGCCAAGATCAAAAGACCCAGTACTTC. The chain combines TRBV3-1 (or the pseudogene TRBV3-2) with TRBJ2-5; the D is unclear. Germline-derived CDR1 and CDR2 are LGHDT and YNNKEL (reference sequence). V was cut by 0 bases and J by 6 bases, with 5 bases left in between. The length of the CDR3 is 12 residues.

The CDR3 DNA is TGTGCCAGCAGTTACTCCCAGATATATAATTCACCCCTCCACTTT. As protein: CASSYSQIYNSPLHF. The gene calls are TRBV6-5 and TRBJ1-6, with D unclear. This CDR3 has 15 amino acids. From germline, CDR1 is MNHEY and CDR2 SVGAGI. V lost 0 bases and J 4 bases, leaving 7 bases between the germline ends.

CDR3 coding DNA: TGTGCCAGCAGTCTACAGGGGGCGGGCACCGGGGAGCTGTTTTTT. Amino acids: CASSLQGAGTGELFF. V gene TRBV6-2 or TRBV6-3 combines with J gene TRBJ2-2; TRBD1 matches 9 bases. The CDR3 runs to 15 residues. Looked up from germline, CDR1 is MNHEY and CDR2 is SVGEGT. Losses at the gene ends were 5 bases for V and 4 bases for J; bases not matched to a gene: 5.

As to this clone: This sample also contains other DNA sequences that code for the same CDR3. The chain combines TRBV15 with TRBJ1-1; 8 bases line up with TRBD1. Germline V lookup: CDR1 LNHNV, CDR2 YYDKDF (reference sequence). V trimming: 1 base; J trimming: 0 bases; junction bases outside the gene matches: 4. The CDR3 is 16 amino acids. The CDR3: CATSRGTGSMNTEAFF. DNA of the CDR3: TGTGCCACCAGCAGAGGGACAGGGAGCATGAACACTGAAGCTTTCTTT. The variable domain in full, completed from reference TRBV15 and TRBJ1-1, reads DAMVIQNPRYQVTQFGKPVTLSCSQTLNHNVMYWYQQKSSQAPKLLFHYYDKDFNNEADTPDNFQSRRPNTSFCFLDIRSPGLGDTAMYLCATSRGTGSMNTEAFFGQGTRLTVV.

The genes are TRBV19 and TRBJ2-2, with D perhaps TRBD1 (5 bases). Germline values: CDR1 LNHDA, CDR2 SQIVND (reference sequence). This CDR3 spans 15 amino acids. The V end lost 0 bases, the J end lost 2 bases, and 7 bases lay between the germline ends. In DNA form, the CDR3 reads TGTGCCAGTAGTATAGAGCAGGGAAACACCGGGGAGCTGTTTTTT. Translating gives CASSIEQGNTGELFF. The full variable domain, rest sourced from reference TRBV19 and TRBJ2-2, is DGGITQSPKYLFRKEGQNVTLSCEQNLNHDAMYWYRQDPGQGLRLIYYSQIVNDFQKGDIAEGYSVSREKKESFPLTVTSAQKNPTAFYLCASSIEQGNTGELFFGEGSRLTVL.

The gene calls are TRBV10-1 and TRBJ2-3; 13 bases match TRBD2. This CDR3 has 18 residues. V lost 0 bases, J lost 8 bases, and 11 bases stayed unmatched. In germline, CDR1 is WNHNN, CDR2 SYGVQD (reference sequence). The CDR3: CASSESPPGLAGRGTQYF. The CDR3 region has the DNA TGCGCCAGCAGTGAGTCACCGCCGGGACTAGCGGGGAGAGGTACGCAGTATTTT.

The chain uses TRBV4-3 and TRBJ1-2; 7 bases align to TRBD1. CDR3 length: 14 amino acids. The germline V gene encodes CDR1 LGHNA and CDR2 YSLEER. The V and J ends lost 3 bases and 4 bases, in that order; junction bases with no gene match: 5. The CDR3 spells CASSHSGTAYGYTF. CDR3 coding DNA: TGCGCCAGCAGCCATTCCGGGACAGCCTATGGCTACACCTTC.

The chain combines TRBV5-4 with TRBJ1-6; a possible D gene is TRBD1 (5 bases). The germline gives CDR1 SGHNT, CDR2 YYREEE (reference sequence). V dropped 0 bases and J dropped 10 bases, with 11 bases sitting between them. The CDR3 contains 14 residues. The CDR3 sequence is CASSLAGQGSPLHF. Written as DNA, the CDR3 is TGTGCCAGCAGCTTGGCCGGCCAGGGATCACCCCTCCACTTT.